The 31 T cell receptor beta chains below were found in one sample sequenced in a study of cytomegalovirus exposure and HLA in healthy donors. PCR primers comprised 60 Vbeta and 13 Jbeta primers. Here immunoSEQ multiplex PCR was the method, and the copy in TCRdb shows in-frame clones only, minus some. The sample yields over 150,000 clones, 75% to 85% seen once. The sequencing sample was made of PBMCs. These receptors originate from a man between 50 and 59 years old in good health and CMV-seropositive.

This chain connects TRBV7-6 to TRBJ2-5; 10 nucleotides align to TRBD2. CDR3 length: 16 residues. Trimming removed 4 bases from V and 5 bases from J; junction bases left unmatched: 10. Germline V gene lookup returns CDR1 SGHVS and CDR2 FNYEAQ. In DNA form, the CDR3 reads TGTGCCAGCAGCTCCGGTCTAGCGGGAGTTGGGGAGACCCAGTACTTC. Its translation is CASSSGLAGVGETQYF. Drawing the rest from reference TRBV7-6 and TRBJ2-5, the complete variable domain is GAGVSQSPRYKVTKRGQDVALRCDPISGHVSLYWYRQALGQGPEFLTYFNYEAQQDKSGLPNDRFSAERPEGSISTLTIQRTEQRDSAMYRCASSSGLAGVGETQYFGPGTRLLVL.

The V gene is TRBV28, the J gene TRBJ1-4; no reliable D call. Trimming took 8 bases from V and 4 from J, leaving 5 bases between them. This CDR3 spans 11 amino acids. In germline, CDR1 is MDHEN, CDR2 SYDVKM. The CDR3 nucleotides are TGTGCCAGCCTTTTTAATGAAAAACTGTTTTTT. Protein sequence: CASLFNEKLFF. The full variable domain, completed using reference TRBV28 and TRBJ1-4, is DVKVTQSSRYLVKRTGEKVFLECVQDMDHENMFWYRQDPGLGLRLIYFSYDVKMKEKGDIPEGYSVSREKKERFSLILESASTNQTSMYLCASLFNEKLFFGSGTQLSVL.

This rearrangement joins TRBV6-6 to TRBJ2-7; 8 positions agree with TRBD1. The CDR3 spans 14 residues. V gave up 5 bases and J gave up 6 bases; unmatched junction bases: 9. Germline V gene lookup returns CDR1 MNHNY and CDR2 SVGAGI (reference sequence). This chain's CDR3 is CASSQRTGMSEQYF. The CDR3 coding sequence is TGTGCCAGCAGTCAACGGACAGGGATGAGCGAGCAGTACTTC.

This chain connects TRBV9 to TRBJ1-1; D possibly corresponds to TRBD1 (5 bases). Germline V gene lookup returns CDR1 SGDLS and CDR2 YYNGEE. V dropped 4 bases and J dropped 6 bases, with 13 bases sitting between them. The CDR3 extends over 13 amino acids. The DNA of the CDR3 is TGTGCCAGCAGCACCGGACATTCCTCTGAAGCTTTCTTT. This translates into CASSTGHSSEAFF.

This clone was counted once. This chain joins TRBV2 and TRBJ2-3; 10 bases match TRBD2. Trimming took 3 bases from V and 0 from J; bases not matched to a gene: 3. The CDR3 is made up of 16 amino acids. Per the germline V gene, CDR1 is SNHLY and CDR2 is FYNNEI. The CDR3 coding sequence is TGTGCCAGCAGTGATGGACTAGCGGCTAGCACAGATACGCAGTATTTT. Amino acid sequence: CASSDGLAASTDTQYF.

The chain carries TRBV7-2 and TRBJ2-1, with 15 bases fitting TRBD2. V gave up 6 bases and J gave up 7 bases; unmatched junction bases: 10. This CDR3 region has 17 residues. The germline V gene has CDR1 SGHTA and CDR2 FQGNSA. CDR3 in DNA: TGTGCCAGCAGTTCCAGGACTAGCGGGGGGGTCGGGAATGAGCAGTTCTTC. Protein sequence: CASSSRTSGGVGNEQFF.

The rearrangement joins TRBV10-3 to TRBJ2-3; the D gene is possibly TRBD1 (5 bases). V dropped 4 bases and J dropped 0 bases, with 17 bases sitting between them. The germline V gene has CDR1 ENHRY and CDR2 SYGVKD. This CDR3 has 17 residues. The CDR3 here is CAISAQVIVLSTDTQYF. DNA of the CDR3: TGTGCCATCAGTGCACAGGTCATAGTCCTTAGCACAGATACGCAGTATTTT.

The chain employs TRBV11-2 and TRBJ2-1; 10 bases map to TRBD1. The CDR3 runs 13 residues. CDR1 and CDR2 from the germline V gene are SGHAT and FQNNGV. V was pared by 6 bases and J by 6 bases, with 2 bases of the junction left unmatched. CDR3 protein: CASRWTGGNEQFF. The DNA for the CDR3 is TGTGCCAGCAGGTGGACAGGGGGCAATGAGCAGTTCTTC.

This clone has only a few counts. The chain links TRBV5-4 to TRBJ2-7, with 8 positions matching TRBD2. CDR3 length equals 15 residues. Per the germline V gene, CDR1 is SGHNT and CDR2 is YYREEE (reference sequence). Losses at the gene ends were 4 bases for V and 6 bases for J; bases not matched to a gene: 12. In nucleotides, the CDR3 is TGTGCCAGCAGCGAAAAACCGGGACTAGTCTTCGAGCAGTACTTC. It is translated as CASSEKPGLVFEQYF.

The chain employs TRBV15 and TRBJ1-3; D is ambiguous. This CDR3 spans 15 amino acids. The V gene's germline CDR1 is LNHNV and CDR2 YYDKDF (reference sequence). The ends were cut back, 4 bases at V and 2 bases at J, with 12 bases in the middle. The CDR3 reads CATSIPLEAGNTIYF. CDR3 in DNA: TGTGCCACCAGCATCCCCCTGGAGGCTGGAAACACCATATATTTT.

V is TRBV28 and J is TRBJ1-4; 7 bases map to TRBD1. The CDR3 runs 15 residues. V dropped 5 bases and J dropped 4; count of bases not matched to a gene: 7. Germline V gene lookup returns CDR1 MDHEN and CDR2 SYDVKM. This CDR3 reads CASSPRDSINEKLFF. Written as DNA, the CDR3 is TGTGCCAGCAGTCCACGGGACAGTATTAATGAAAAACTGTTTTTT.

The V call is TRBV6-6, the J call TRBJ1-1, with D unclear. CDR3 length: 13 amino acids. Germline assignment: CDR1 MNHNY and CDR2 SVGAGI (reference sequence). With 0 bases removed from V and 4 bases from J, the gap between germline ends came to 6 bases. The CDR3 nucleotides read TGTGCCAGCAGTTACTCATCTAGCACTGAAGCTTTCTTT. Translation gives CASSYSSSTEAFF.

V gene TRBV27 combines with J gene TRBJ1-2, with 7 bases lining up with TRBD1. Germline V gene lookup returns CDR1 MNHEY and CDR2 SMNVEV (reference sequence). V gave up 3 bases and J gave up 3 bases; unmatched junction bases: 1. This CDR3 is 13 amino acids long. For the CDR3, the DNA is TGTGCCAGCAGTTTCGGGACAGACTATGGCTACACCTTC. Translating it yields CASSFGTDYGYTF.

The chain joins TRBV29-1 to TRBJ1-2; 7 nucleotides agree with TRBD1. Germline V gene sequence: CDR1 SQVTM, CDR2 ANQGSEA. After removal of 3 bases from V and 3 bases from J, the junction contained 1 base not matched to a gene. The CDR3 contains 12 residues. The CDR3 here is CSVDRGDYGYTF. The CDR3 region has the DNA TGCAGCGTTGACAGGGGGGACTATGGCTACACCTTC.

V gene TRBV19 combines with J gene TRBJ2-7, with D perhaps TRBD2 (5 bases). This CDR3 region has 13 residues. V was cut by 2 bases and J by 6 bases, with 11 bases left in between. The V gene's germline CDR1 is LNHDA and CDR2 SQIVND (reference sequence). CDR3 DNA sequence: TGTGCCAGTAGTATAACAGAGGGTGGCGAGCAGTACTTC. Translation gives CASSITEGGEQYF.

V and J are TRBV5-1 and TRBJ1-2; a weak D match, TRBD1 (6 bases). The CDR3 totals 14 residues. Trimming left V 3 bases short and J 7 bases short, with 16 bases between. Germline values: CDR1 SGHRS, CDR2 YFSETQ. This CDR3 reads CASSSSGGAGGYTF. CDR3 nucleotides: TGCGCCAGCAGCTCGTCTGGGGGCGCGGGTGGCTACACCTTC. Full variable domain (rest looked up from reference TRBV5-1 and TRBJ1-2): KAGVTQTPRYLIKTRGQQVTLSCSPISGHRSVSWYQQTPGQGLQFLFEYFSETQRNKGNFPGRFSGRQFSNSRSEMNVSTLELGDSALYLCASSSSGGAGGYTFGSGTRLTVV.

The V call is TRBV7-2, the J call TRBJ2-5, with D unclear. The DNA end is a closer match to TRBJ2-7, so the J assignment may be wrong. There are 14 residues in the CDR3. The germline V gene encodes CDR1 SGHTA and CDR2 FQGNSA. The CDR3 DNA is TGTGCCAGCAGCCCACGCGGATCCTCCTACGAGCAGTACTTC. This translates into CASSPRGSSYEQYF.

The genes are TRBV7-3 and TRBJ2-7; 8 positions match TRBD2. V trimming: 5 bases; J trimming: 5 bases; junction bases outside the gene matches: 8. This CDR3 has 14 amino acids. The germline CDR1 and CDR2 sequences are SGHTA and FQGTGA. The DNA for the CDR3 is TGTGCCAGCAGCCCCAGCGGGGGCGTAGACGAGCAGTACTTC. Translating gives CASSPSGGVDEQYF.

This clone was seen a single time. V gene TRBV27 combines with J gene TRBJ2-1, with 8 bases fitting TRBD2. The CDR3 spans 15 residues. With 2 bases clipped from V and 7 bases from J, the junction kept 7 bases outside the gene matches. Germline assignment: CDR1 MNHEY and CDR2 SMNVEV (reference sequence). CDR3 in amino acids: CASSLRNSGRNEQFF. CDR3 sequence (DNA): TGTGCCAGCAGTTTAAGGAACAGCGGGAGAAATGAGCAGTTCTTC.

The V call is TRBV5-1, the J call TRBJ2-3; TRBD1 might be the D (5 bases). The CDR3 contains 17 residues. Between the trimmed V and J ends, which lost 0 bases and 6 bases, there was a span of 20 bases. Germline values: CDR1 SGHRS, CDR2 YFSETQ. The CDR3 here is CASSLGHSKGLGDTQYF. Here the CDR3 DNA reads TGCGCCAGCAGCTTGGGCCACTCCAAGGGGTTGGGGGATACGCAGTATTTT.

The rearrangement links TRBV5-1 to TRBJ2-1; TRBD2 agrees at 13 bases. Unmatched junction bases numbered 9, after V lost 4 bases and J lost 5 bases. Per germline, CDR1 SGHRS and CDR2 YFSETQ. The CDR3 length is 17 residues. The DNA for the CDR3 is TGCGCCAGCAGCAAACCCGGGACTAGCGGGAAGGACAATGAGCAGTTCTTC. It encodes CASSKPGTSGKDNEQFF.

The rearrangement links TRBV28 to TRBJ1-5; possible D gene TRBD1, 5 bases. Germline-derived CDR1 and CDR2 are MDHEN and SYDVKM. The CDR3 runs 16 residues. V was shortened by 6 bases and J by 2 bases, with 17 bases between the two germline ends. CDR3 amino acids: CASSSLGAGRNQPQHF. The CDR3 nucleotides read TGTGCCAGCAGCTCCCTTGGGGCGGGGCGCAATCAGCCCCAGCATTTT.

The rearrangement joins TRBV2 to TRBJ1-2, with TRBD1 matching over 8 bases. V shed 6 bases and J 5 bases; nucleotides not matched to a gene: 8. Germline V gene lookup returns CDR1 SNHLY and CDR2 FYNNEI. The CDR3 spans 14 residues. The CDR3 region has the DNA TGTGCCAGCAGCGGACAGGGACTTCCATATGGCTACACCTTC. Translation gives CASSGQGLPYGYTF.

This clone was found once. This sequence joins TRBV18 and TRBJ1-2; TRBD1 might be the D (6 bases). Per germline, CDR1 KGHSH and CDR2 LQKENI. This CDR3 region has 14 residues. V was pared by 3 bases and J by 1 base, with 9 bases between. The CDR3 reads CASSPQGSNYGYTF. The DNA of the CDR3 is TGTGCCAGCTCACCCCAGGGGAGTAACTATGGCTACACCTTC.

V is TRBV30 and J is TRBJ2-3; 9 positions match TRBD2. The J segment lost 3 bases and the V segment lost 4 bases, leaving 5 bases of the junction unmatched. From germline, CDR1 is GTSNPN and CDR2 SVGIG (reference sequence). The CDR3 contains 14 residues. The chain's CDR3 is CAWTLAGRTDTQYF. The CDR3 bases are TGTGCCTGGACACTAGCGGGTAGGACAGATACGCAGTATTTT.

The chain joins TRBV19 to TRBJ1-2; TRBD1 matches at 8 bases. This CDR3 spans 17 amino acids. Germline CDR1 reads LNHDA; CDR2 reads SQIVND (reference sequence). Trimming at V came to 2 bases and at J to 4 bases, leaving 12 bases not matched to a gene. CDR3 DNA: TGTGCCAGTAGTATACTGACAGGGGAATCTGGCGGCTATGGCTACACCTTC. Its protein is CASSILTGESGGYGYTF. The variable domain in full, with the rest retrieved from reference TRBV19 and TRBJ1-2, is DGGITQSPKYLFRKEGQNVTLSCEQNLNHDAMYWYRQDPGQGLRLIYYSQIVNDFQKGDIAEGYSVSREKKESFPLTVTSAQKNPTAFYLCASSILTGESGGYGYTFGSGTRLTVV.

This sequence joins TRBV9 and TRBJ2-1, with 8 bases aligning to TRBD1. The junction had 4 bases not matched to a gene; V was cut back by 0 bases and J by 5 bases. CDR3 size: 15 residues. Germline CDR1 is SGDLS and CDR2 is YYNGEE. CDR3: CASSVVGTGNNEQFF. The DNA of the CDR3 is TGTGCCAGCAGCGTAGTGGGGACAGGCAACAATGAGCAGTTCTTC.

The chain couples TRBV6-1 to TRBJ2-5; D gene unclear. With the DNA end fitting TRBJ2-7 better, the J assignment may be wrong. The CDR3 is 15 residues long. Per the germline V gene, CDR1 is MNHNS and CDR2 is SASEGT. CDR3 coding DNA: TGTGCCAGCAGGGTTAACAGTCAACTCACCTACGAGCAGTACTTC. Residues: CASRVNSQLTYEQYF.

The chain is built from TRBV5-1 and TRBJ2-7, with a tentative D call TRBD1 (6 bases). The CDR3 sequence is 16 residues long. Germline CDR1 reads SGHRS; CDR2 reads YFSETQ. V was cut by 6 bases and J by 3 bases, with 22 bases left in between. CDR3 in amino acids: CASKPTTGEIVYEQYF. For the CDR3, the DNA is TGCGCCAGCAAGCCCACGACAGGAGAAATTGTCTACGAGCAGTACTTC. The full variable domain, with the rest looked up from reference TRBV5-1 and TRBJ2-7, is KAGVTQTPRYLIKTRGQQVTLSCSPISGHRSVSWYQQTPGQGLQFLFEYFSETQRNKGNFPGRFSGRQFSNSRSEMNVSTLELGDSALYLCASKPTTGEIVYEQYFGPGTRLTVT.

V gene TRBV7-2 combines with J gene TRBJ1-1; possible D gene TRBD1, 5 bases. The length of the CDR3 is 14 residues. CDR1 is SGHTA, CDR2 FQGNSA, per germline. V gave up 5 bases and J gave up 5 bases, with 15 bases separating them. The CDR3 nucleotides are TGTGCCAGCAGCACAACCCCCGGGGGGACTGAAGCTTTCTTT. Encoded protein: CASSTTPGGTEAFF.

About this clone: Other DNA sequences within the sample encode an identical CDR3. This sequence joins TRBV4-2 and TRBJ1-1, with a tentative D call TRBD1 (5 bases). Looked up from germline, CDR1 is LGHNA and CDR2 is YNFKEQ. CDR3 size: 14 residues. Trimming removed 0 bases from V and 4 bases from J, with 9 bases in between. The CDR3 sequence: CASSQDRGSTEAFF. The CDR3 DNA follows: TGTGCCAGCAGCCAAGATAGGGGTAGCACTGAAGCTTTCTTT.